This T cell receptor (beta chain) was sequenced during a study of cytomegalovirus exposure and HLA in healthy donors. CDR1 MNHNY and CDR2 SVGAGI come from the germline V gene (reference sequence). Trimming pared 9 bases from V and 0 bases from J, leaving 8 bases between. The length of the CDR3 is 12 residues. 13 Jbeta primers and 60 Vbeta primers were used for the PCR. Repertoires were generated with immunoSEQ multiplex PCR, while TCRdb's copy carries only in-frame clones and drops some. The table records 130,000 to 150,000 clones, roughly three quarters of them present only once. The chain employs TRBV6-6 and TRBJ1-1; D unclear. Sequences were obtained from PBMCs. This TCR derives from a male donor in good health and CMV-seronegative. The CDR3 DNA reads TGTGCCAGGCTAATCTTGAACACTGAAGCTTTCTTT. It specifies CARLILNTEAFF.